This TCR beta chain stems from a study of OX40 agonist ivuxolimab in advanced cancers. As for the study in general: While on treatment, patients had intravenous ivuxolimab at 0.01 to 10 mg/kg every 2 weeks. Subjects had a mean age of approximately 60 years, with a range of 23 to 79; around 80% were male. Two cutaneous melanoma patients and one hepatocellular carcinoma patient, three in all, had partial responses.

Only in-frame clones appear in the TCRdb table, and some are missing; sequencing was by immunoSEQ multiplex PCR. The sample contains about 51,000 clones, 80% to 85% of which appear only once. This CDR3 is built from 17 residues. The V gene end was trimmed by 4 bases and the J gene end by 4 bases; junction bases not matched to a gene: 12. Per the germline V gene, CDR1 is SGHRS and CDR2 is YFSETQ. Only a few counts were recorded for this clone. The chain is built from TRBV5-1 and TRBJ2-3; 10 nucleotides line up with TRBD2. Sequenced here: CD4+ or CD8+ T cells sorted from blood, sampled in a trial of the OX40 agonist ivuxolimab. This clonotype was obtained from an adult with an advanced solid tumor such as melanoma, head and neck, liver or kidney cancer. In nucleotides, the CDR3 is TGCGCCAGCAGCCAAATAGCGGGGGGCGGGGTTGCAGATACGCAGTATTTT. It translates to CASSQIAGGGVADTQYF.